The rows below give T cell receptor beta chains drawn from one sample of a study of technical replicates of blood from a few donors. Only in-frame clones appear in the TCRdb table, and some are missing; sequencing was by immunoSEQ multiplex PCR. Of roughly 68,000 clones listed, about 91% are singletons. The sample was T cells isolated from PBMCs. These receptors came from a human donor in good health. Each CDR3 is given with its conserved first and last residue. A D gene is named only where the DNA matches it firmly. Size is stated for part of the rows, as once, few or many counts, or as a class when the clone is expanded.

>TRBJ1-1|-|TRBV6-1|TRBD1
CASSPGQGNTEAFF
TGTGCCAGCAGTCCGGGACAGGGGAACACTGAAGCTTTCTTT
>TRBJ2-7|-|TRBV19|-
CASSTSLAGAYEQYF
TGTGCCAGTAGTACCTCCCTTGCGGGTGCCTACGAGCAGTACTTC
>TRBJ2-7|-|TRBV9|-
CASSVATSYEQYF
TGTGCCAGCAGCGTAGCGACTTCCTACGAGCAGTACTTC
>TRBJ2-1|-|TRBV10-3|-
CAIGGASSYNEQFF
TGTGCCATCGGAGGCGCAAGCTCCTACAATGAGCAGTTCTTC
>TRBJ2-7|-|TRBV9|-
CASSGGGEQYF
TGTGCCAGCAGCGGAGGGGGCGAGCAGTACTTC
>TRBJ2-1|-|TRBV30|TRBD1
CAWANSHRGNEQFF
TGTGCCTGGGCCAATTCCCACAGGGGTAATGAGCAGTTCTTC
>TRBJ1-1|-|TRBV11-2|-
CASSPGGNTEAFF
TGTGCCAGCAGCCCGGGGGGGAACACTGAAGCTTTCTTT
>TRBJ1-3|-|TRBV25-1|-
CASSEPGPSGNTIYF
TGTGCCAGCAGTGAGCCGGGTCCTTCTGGAAACACCATATATTTT
>TRBJ1-1|once|TRBV27|TRBD1
CASSLQGVSSAFF
TGTGCCAGCAGTTTACAGGGGGTATCATCAGCTTTCTTT
>TRBJ1-1|few|TRBV27|-
CASSAYLGRVNTEAFF
TGTGCCAGCAGTGCATACTTGGGGAGAGTCAACACTGAAGCTTTCTTT
>TRBJ2-1|-|TRBV10-3|-
CAISEPAAEKAEQFF
TGTGCCATCAGTGAGCCAGCGGCAGAGAAAGCTGAGCAGTTCTTC
>TRBJ1-6|once|TRBV27|-
CASSRDKEYNSPLHF
TGTGCCAGTTCCCGGGACAAGGAATACAATTCACCCCTCCACTTT
>TRBJ1-5|-|TRBV7-9|-
CASSLGGGVNQPQHF
TGTGCCAGCAGCTTAGGTGGGGGGGTCAATCAGCCCCAGCATTTT
>TRBJ1-2|-|TRBV4-2|TRBD1
CASSQGKGGAHGYTF
TGTGCCAGCAGCCAAGGGAAAGGGGGCGCCCATGGCTACACCTTC
>TRBJ2-7|-|TRBV6-5|TRBD2
CASSLRTSYEQYF
TGTGCCAGCAGTCTCCGGACTAGCTACGAGCAGTACTTC
>TRBJ2-7|-|TRBV5-6|TRBD2
CASSLILAGSSYEQYF
TGTGCCAGCAGCTTGATCCTAGCGGGGAGCTCCTACGAGCAGTACTTC
>TRBJ2-3|once|TRBV4-1|-
CASSQTAPTSTDTQYF
TGCGCCAGCAGCCAAACTGCCCCAACTAGCACAGATACGCAGTATTTT
>TRBJ2-7|-|TRBV7-8|-
CASSQTGYEQYF
TGTGCCAGCAGCCAAACAGGCTACGAGCAGTACTTC
>TRBJ2-7|-|TRBV4-1|TRBD1
CASSADRGINEQYF
TGCGCCAGCAGCGCAGACAGGGGTATCAACGAGCAGTACTTC
>TRBJ2-3|-|TRBV9|TRBD2
CASSVTAGANIDTQYF
TGTGCCAGCAGCGTAACCGCGGGAGCTAATATAGATACGCAGTATTTT
>TRBJ1-4|-|TRBV19|TRBD1
CASSIGDRTNEKLFF
TGTGCCAGTAGTATAGGGGACAGAACTAATGAAAAACTGTTTTTT
>TRBJ1-1|few|TRBV14|TRBD1
CASSQRGQGAEAFF
TGTGCCAGCAGCCAGAGAGGACAGGGTGCTGAAGCTTTCTTT
>TRBJ2-7|once|TRBV10-3|TRBD1
CAISETGTGDNEQYF
TGTGCCATCAGTGAGACCGGGACAGGGGATAACGAGCAGTACTTC
>TRBJ2-7|-|TRBV5-6|-
CASSLSSHYEQYF
TGTGCCAGCAGCTTGTCGAGCCACTACGAGCAGTACTTC
>TRBJ1-1|once|TRBV6-5|TRBD1
CASTRTGTLTEAFF
TGTGCCAGCACCCGGACAGGGACGTTGACTGAAGCTTTCTTT
>TRBJ2-6|-|TRBV6-1|-
CASISSSGANVLTF
TGTGCCAGCATTTCGAGTTCTGGGGCCAACGTCCTGACTTTC
>TRBJ2-1|-|TRBV5-4|-
CASSLLPGQGNEQFF
TGTGCCAGCAGCTTGTTACCGGGCCAGGGCAATGAGCAGTTCTTC
>TRBJ2-1|-|TRBV11-2|TRBD2
CASSPRTSGYNEQFF
TGTGCCAGCAGCCCTCGGACTAGCGGATACAATGAGCAGTTCTTC
>TRBJ2-1|once|TRBV4-2|TRBD2
CASSLGTSGNNEQFF
TGTGCCAGCAGCCTAGGGACTAGCGGGAATAATGAGCAGTTCTTC
>TRBJ2-3|-|TRBV4-2|-
CASSPKAGWTDTQYF
TGTGCCAGCAGCCCAAAGGCAGGGTGGACAGATACGCAGTATTTT
>TRBJ1-5|-|TRBV9|-
CASSVGESNQPQHF
TGTGCCAGCAGCGTAGGGGAGAGCAATCAGCCCCAGCATTTT
>TRBJ2-2|-|TRBV28|-
CASSLVLYGELFF
TGTGCCAGCAGCCTTGTCTTATACGGGGAGCTGTTTTTT
>TRBJ2-7|once|TRBV29-1|-
CSVEIRGVGEQYF
TGCAGCGTTGAAATTCGGGGAGTTGGCGAGCAGTACTTC
>TRBJ2-7|once|TRBV11-2|TRBD1
CASSLGQGSEQYF
TGTGCCAGCAGCCTCGGACAGGGGAGCGAGCAGTACTTC
>TRBJ1-5|-|TRBV7-9|TRBD1
CASSLTYRGQRSQPQHF
TGTGCCAGCAGCTTAACCTACAGGGGGCAAAGGTCCCAGCCCCAGCATTTT
>TRBJ2-7|few|TRBV4-1|TRBD2
CASRRTSASYEQYF
TGCGCCAGCAGACGAACTAGCGCATCCTACGAGCAGTACTTC
>TRBJ2-1|-|TRBV11-3|-
CASSSPTANEQFF
TGTGCCAGCAGCTCCCCTACAGCCAATGAGCAGTTCTTC
>TRBJ2-3|-|TRBV30|TRBD2
CAWSQEMGGADTQYF
TGTGCCTGGAGCCAAGAAATGGGGGGGGCAGATACGCAGTATTTT
>TRBJ1-1|few|TRBV9|-
CASSVGHRENTEAFF
TGTGCCAGCAGCGTAGGACACAGGGAGAACACTGAAGCTTTCTTT
>TRBJ2-1|-|TRBV29-1|TRBD2
CSAKGTSVNNEQFF
TGCAGCGCCAAAGGGACTAGCGTTAACAATGAGCAGTTCTTC
>TRBJ2-2|-|TRBV19|-
CASTAGVGTGELFF
TGTGCCAGTACCGCAGGGGTTGGCACCGGGGAGCTGTTTTTT
>TRBJ2-2|-|TRBV27|-
CASSFFGGATGELFF
TGTGCCAGCAGTTTCTTTGGGGGGGCAACCGGGGAGCTGTTTTTT
>TRBJ1-4|-|TRBV9|-
CASSVDGTPDEKLFF
TGTGCCAGCAGCGTTGACGGGACACCCGATGAAAAACTGTTTTTT
>TRBJ1-5|-|TRBV9|-
CASSVGVGDQPQHF
TGTGCCAGCAGCGTAGGGGTAGGGGATCAGCCCCAGCATTTT
>TRBJ1-2|-|TRBV6-5|TRBD1
CASSSGQSYNYGYTF
TGTGCCAGCAGTTCGGGACAGAGTTACAACTATGGCTACACCTTC
>TRBJ1-4|-|TRBV30|-
CAWRPGMATNEKLFF
TGTGCCTGGAGACCAGGGATGGCGACTAATGAAAAACTGTTTTTT
>TRBJ1-1|few|TRBV4-2|-
CASSQVQGNTEAFF
TGTGCCAGCAGCCAAGTACAGGGGAACACTGAAGCTTTCTTT
>TRBJ1-4|-|TRBV7-6|-
CASSPRSGEKLFF
TGTGCCAGCAGCCCGAGGAGTGGGGAAAAACTGTTTTTT
>TRBJ2-7|few|TRBV30|TRBD2
CAWSPGLAISYEQYF
TGTGCCTGGAGCCCCGGACTAGCTATTTCCTACGAGCAGTACTTC
>TRBJ2-6|once|TRBV5-1|-
CASHRDTLSGANVLTF
TGCGCCAGCCACAGGGATACCCTCTCTGGGGCCAACGTCCTGACTTTC
>TRBJ2-1|-|TRBV13|TRBD2
CASNSGGPYNEQFF
TGTGCCAGCAACTCGGGAGGGCCCTACAATGAGCAGTTCTTC
>TRBJ2-5|-|TRBV5-1|-
CASGNHEKETQYF
TGCGCCAGCGGCAATCACGAAAAAGAGACCCAGTACTTC
>TRBJ2-1|once|TRBV9|TRBD2
CASSVPTSGRIGEQFF
TGTGCCAGCAGCGTGCCGACTAGCGGGAGGATCGGTGAGCAGTTCTTC
>TRBJ1-5|-|TRBV9|-
CASSEMAGFSQPQHF
TGTGCCAGCAGCGAAATGGCAGGGTTCAGTCAGCCCCAGCATTTT
>TRBJ1-1|once|TRBV5-1|-
CASSLGSVNTEAFF
TGCGCCAGCAGCTTGGGTTCCGTTAACACTGAAGCTTTCTTT
>TRBJ2-3|-|TRBV13|TRBD2
CASQAGGVEDTQYF
TGTGCCAGCCAAGCGGGAGGGGTAGAAGATACGCAGTATTTT